Following are 24 T cell receptor beta chains from one sample sequenced in a study of beta chain features in type 1 diabetes (dated by TCRdb to between 2017 and 2018). Library construction relied on the immunoSEQ multiplex PCR assay. The entire isolated RNA was reverse transcribed using the High Capacity cDNA Reverse Transcription Kit, and thus expressed TCRB transcripts were sequenced. The immuneACCESS repertoire file appears here via TCRdb, limited to in-frame rearrangements. These files lack a portion of the clones; in checked studies, under half of the deficit traces to unresolved V genes, and the cause of the others is not known. The sample yields roughly 40,000 clones; 45% to 50% were counted once. The ten most abundant clones make up more than 0.65% of the sample. Input material: central memory CD4+ T cells from blood. Receptor source: a woman between 18 and 29 years old in good health.

The chain has TRBV6-6 and TRBJ1-2; possible D gene TRBD1, 6 bases. The germline V gene encodes CDR1 MNHNY and CDR2 SVGAGI (reference sequence). The CDR3 sequence is 15 residues long. V lost 5 bases to trimming and J lost 0 bases, with 13 bases between them. The CDR3, as DNA: TGTGCCAGCAGTCCCGGGGAGGGGGCTAACTATGGCTACACCTTC. This sequence encodes CASSPGEGANYGYTF.

This clone is labeled as medium-sized. V and J are TRBV30 and TRBJ2-3; TRBD2 aligns across 10 bases. V shed 2 bases and J 5 bases; nucleotides not matched to a gene: 7. The CDR3 contains 15 residues. CDR1 is GTSNPN and CDR2 is SVGIG in the germline V gene (reference sequence). This CDR3 reads CAWSKSSGRRDTQYF. DNA of the CDR3: TGTGCCTGGAGTAAGTCTAGCGGGAGACGAGATACGCAGTATTTT.

The V call is TRBV14, the J call TRBJ2-7, with 9 bases matching TRBD1. This CDR3 has 16 amino acids. V gave up 1 base and J gave up 3 bases; unmatched junction bases: 7. Germline CDR1 SGHDN, CDR2 FVKESK. In DNA, the CDR3 is TGTGCCAGCAGCCAAGGGGGGACAGGGCTTATCTACGAGCAGTACTTC. Translation gives CASSQGGTGLIYEQYF.

The chain employs TRBV7-9 and TRBJ2-7; 8 bases align to TRBD1. V lost 5 bases, J lost 0 bases, and 12 bases stayed unmatched. The CDR3 contains 17 residues. Looked up from germline, CDR1 is SEHNR and CDR2 is FQNEAQ (reference sequence). DNA of the CDR3: TGTGCCAGCAGCCTTCCCCAGGGACAGGTTAACTCCTACGAGCAGTACTTC. Its translation: CASSLPQGQVNSYEQYF.

The chain couples TRBV30 to TRBJ2-5; 9 nucleotides align to TRBD2. CDR1 is GTSNPN, CDR2 SVGIG, per germline (reference sequence). The CDR3 consists of 15 residues. The V and J ends lost 8 bases and 4 bases, in that order; junction bases with no gene match: 14. This CDR3 reads CAEVIRAGGGETQYF. The CDR3, as DNA: TGTGCCGAGGTTATTCGAGCGGGAGGTGGAGAGACCCAGTACTTC.

The CDR3 DNA sequence: TGCGCCAGCAGCCAAGGAGGAACCGGGGGTGCTGAAGCTTTCTTT. This translates into CASSQGGTGGAEAFF. V is TRBV5-1 and J is TRBJ1-1, with D tentatively TRBD1 (5 bases). This CDR3 region has 15 residues. Germline assignment: CDR1 SGHRS and CDR2 YFSETQ. Trimming cost V 4 bases and J 6 bases, with 19 bases left between them.

This chain links TRBV7-9 with TRBJ2-1, with TRBD2 matching over 7 bases. V lost 8 bases, J lost 0 bases, and 10 bases stayed unmatched. In germline, CDR1 is SEHNR, CDR2 FQNEAQ (reference sequence). There are 16 residues in the CDR3. The CDR3, as DNA: TGTGCCAGCGGACTGCCTGCGGGGGTCTCCTACAATGAGCAGTTCTTC. It is translated as CASGLPAGVSYNEQFF.

The CDR3 protein is CASSERQGAINSYGYTF. The CDR3 region has the DNA TGTGCCAGCAGCGAACGACAGGGGGCTATCAACTCCTATGGCTACACCTTC. The rearrangement joins TRBV27 to TRBJ1-2; TRBD1 matches at 10 bases. The germline CDR1 and CDR2 sequences are MNHEY and SMNVEV (reference sequence). V dropped 6 bases and J dropped 4; count of bases not matched to a gene: 14. The CDR3 consists of 17 residues.

The V and J genes are TRBV6-5 and TRBJ2-7; a weak D match, TRBD1 (6 bases). Trimming left V 5 bases short and J 0 bases short, with 8 bases between. This CDR3 is built from 13 residues. The V gene's germline CDR1 is MNHEY and CDR2 SVGAGI. This CDR3 is CASSDRSSYEQYF. The DNA of the CDR3 is TGTGCCAGCAGTGACAGGAGCTCCTACGAGCAGTACTTC.

The chain is built from TRBV29-1 and TRBJ2-3; 7 bases are shared with TRBD2. The junction had 3 bases not matched to a gene; V was cut back by 1 base and J by 2 bases. Germline V gene sequence: CDR1 SQVTM, CDR2 ANQGSEA. The CDR3 length is 14 residues. The CDR3 bases are TGCAGCGTTGAAGGGGAGGGGCTCACAGATACGCAGTATTTT. Residues: CSVEGEGLTDTQYF.

This clone is deemed medium-sized. The chain uses TRBV7-4 and TRBJ2-7, with TRBD2 matching 16 bases. The CDR3 runs to 18 residues. Trimming removed 9 bases from V and 1 base from J; junction bases left unmatched: 12. Germline CDR1 reads SGHVT; CDR2 reads SQSDAQ. The DNA for the CDR3 is TGTGCCAGAGAACAAGGGACTAGCGGGAGGGAATGGTCCTACGAGCAGTACTTC. Translation: CAREQGTSGREWSYEQYF. Combining the CDR3 with reference TRBV7-4 and TRBJ2-7 gives the whole variable domain GAGVSQSPRYKVAKRGRDVALRCDSISGHVTLYWYRQTLGQGSEVLTYSQSDAQRDKSGRPSGRFSAERPERSVSTLKIQRTEQGDSAVYLCAREQGTSGREWSYEQYFGPGTRLTVT.

The table lists this clone with a few counts. This chain connects TRBV6-1 to TRBJ2-5; the match to TRBD2 covers 9 bases. From germline, CDR1 is MNHNS and CDR2 SASEGT. The CDR3 totals 15 residues. The V segment lost 7 bases and the J segment 5 bases; nucleotides outside the gene matches: 11. DNA of the CDR3: TGTGCCAGCACCGGACTAGCGTTAGGAGTGGAGACCCAGTACTTC. It encodes CASTGLALGVETQYF.

This rearrangement joins TRBV18 to TRBJ1-2, with D maybe TRBD1 (5 bases). This CDR3 contains 14 residues. Germline loops: CDR1 KGHSH, CDR2 LQKENI. V lost 2 bases to trimming and J lost 6 bases, with 13 bases between them. The CDR3 DNA is TGTGCCAGCTCACCAACGACAGCTGATAATGGCTACACCTTC. This codes for CASSPTTADNGYTF.

The V and J genes are TRBV23-1 and TRBJ1-2; 7 bases are shared with TRBD1. TRBV23-1 carries the ORF label, with uncertain function. The V segment lost 3 bases and the J segment 0 bases; nucleotides outside the gene matches: 4. The CDR3 spans 15 residues. CDR3 nucleotides: TGCGCCAGCAGTCAGCCGACAGGGACTAACTATGGCTACACCTTC. As protein: CASSQPTGTNYGYTF.

J is TRBJ2-5 and V is TRBV11-2; D gene unclear. Germline assignment: CDR1 SGHAT and CDR2 FQNNGV. The CDR3 extends over 13 amino acids. V was clipped by 3 bases and J by 1 base, with 6 bases between them. The CDR3 DNA reads TGTGCCAGCAGCTTCGGAGTCCAAGAGACCCAGTACTTC. Translated: CASSFGVQETQYF. The whole variable domain, remainder taken from reference TRBV11-2 and TRBJ2-5, is EAGVAQSPRYKIIEKRQSVAFWCNPISGHATLYWYQQILGQGPKLLIQFQNNGVVDDSQLPKDRFSAERLKGVDSTLKIQPAKLEDSAVYLCASSFGVQETQYFGPGTRLLVL.

This clone was found a few times. The chain is built from TRBV23-1 and TRBJ2-1; TRBD1 agrees at 10 bases. TRBV23-1 is treated as an ORF (open reading frame) with a function not yet certain. With V trimmed by 3 bases and J by 6 bases, 11 bases remained unmatched. The CDR3 runs 17 residues. This CDR3 is CASSHWNPGQGTNEQFF. In DNA, the CDR3 is TGCGCCAGCAGTCATTGGAACCCGGGACAGGGGACCAATGAGCAGTTCTTC.

The CDR3, as DNA: TGCAGCGTTGAAGGAGGGGCAGGGGGCTCTGGAAACACCATATATTTT. This codes for CSVEGGAGGSGNTIYF. The chain joins TRBV29-1 to TRBJ1-3; TRBD1 agrees at 7 bases. V dropped 1 base and J dropped 0; count of bases not matched to a gene: 6. The length of the CDR3 is 16 residues. CDR1 and CDR2 from the germline V gene are SQVTM and ANQGSEA.

About this clone: A junction boundary mismatches the germline segment, possibly from a read error. V usage is TRBV6-1 and J usage is TRBJ1-1; no clear D. Germline V gives CDR1 MNHNS, CDR2 SASEGT. This CDR3 is 13 amino acids long. The CDR3 DNA is TGTGCCCTAGGACTATTCATGAACACTGAAGCTTCCTTT. Protein sequence: CALGLFMNTEASF.

The chain couples TRBV5-5 to TRBJ2-5; 7 positions agree with TRBD2. Unmatched junction bases numbered 10, after V lost 0 bases and J lost 5 bases. The CDR3 runs 16 residues. Germline-derived CDR1 and CDR2 are SGHKS and YYEKEE (reference sequence). Here the CDR3 DNA reads TGTGCCAGCAGCTTGGCCTTGGGGAGGGCCCAGGAGACCCAGTACTTC. Residues: CASSLALGRAQETQYF.

This clone was detected a few times. The chain's CDR3 is CASSLNKGLGETQYF. The CDR3 DNA reads TGTGCCAGCAGCTTAAATAAGGGGTTGGGGGAGACCCAGTACTTC. The V and J genes are TRBV7-2 and TRBJ2-5; a possible D gene is TRBD1 (5 bases). CDR3 size: 15 residues. The V end lost 2 bases, the J end lost 5 bases, and 15 bases lay between the germline ends. The V gene's germline CDR1 is SGHTA and CDR2 FQGNSA.

This clone was seen just once. This chain joins TRBV15 and TRBJ2-5; 9 nucleotides line up with TRBD1. The ends lost 0 bases at V and 5 bases at J; junction bases unmatched: 7. The CDR3 is 16 amino acids. Germline loops: CDR1 LNHNV, CDR2 YYDKDF (reference sequence). The DNA for the CDR3 is TGTGCCACCAGCAGAGATCAAGGGACAGGGATGGAGACCCAGTACTTC. The encoded protein is CATSRDQGTGMETQYF. Complete variable domain (other parts from reference TRBV15 and TRBJ2-5): DAMVIQNPRYQVTQFGKPVTLSCSQTLNHNVMYWYQQKSSQAPKLLFHYYDKDFNNEADTPDNFQSRRPNTSFCFLDIRSPGLGDTAMYLCATSRDQGTGMETQYFGPGTRLLVL.

This clone was recorded a few times. The V call is TRBV18, the J call TRBJ2-5; 10 positions agree with TRBD1. This CDR3 is built from 16 residues. The germline CDR1 and CDR2 sequences are KGHSH and LQKENI. V shed 4 bases, J shed 4 bases, and the junction held 9 bases outside the gene matches. This chain's CDR3 is CASSRDRGRVVETQYF. The CDR3 DNA is TGTGCCAGCTCACGGGACAGGGGTCGCGTAGTAGAGACCCAGTACTTC.

Only a few counts were recorded for this clone. The J gene is TRBJ2-5, the V gene TRBV5-1; D may be TRBD1 (6 bases). Trimming stripped 4 bases from V and 2 bases from J, with 12 bases between. The CDR3 is made up of 14 amino acids. Germline loops: CDR1 SGHRS, CDR2 YFSETQ. The CDR3 region has the DNA TGCGCCAGCAGCGTGAGACAGGCTCAAGAGACCCAGTACTTC. This translates into CASSVRQAQETQYF.

The chain carries TRBV11-2 and TRBJ1-1; D uncertain. CDR3 length: 12 residues. The V and J ends lost 4 bases and 7 bases respectively, with 10 bases between them. Per the germline V gene, CDR1 is SGHAT and CDR2 is FQNNGV. CDR3 protein: CASSSRRVEAFF. The CDR3 bases are TGTGCCAGCAGCTCCAGACGGGTTGAAGCTTTCTTT.